This T cell receptor (beta chain) was sequenced for a study of blood T cell repertoires in COVID-19. Study summary: Sites in the United States, Italy and Spain provided acute and convalescent COVID-19 samples. The cDNA or gDNA used as material had been derived from T cells, B-cell-depleted T cells, or PBMCs.

In the source study's methods: Amplified reference gene primers provided the basis for estimating nucleated cell counts. The assay was immunoSEQ multiplex PCR, and TCRdb's table has in-frame clones only and misses some. That table gives V, J and clone size, and the DNA gave D and trimming. This table holds 150,000 to 200,000 clones, more than 75% found once. With 5 bases clipped from V and 2 bases from J, the junction kept 8 bases outside the gene matches. From germline, CDR1 is SGHAT and CDR2 FQNNGV. The CDR3 covers 15 residues. This receptor was taken from a man between 60 and 75 years old with active or convalescent COVID-19. Sequenced sample: peripheral blood. The chain combines TRBV11-2 with TRBJ2-7; 8 nucleotides agree with TRBD1. The CDR3 DNA is TGTGCCAGCAGCCCGGGGACAGGAACCACCTACGAGCAGTACTTC. Translating gives CASSPGTGTTYEQYF.